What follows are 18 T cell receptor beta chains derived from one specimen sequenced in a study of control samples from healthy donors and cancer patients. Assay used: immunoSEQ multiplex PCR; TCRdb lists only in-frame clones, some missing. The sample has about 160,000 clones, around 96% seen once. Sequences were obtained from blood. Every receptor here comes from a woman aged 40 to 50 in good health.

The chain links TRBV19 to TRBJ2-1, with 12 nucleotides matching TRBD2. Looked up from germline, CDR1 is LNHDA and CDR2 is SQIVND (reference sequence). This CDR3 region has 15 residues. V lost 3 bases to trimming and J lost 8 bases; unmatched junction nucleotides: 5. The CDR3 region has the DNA TGTGCCAGTAGTATTTCTAGCGGGGGGGCCCATGAGCAGTTCTTC. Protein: CASSISSGGAHEQFF. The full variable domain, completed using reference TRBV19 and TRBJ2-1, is DGGITQSPKYLFRKEGQNVTLSCEQNLNHDAMYWYRQDPGQGLRLIYYSQIVNDFQKGDIAEGYSVSREKKESFPLTVTSAQKNPTAFYLCASSISSGGAHEQFFGPGTRLTVL.

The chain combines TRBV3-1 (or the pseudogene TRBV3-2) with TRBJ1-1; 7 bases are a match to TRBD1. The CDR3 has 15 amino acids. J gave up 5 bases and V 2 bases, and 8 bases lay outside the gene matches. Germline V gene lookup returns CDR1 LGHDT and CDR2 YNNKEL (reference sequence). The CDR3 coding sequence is TGTGCCAGCAGCCAACCCAGGGGGAAGGAGACTGAAGCTTTCTTT. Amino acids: CASSQPRGKETEAFF.

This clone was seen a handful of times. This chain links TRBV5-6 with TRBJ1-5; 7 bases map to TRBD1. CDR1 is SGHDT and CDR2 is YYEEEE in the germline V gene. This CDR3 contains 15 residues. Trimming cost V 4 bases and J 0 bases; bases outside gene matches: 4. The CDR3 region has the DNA TGTGCCAGCAGCGAAGGGGACAGTAGCAATCAGCCCCAGCATTTT. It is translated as CASSEGDSSNQPQHF.

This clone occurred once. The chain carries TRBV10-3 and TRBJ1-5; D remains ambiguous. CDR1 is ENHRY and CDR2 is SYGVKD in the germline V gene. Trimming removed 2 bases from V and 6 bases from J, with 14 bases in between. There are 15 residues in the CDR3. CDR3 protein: CAISEGPSKAQPQHF. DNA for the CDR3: TGTGCCATCAGTGAGGGCCCATCGAAGGCTCAGCCCCAGCATTTT.

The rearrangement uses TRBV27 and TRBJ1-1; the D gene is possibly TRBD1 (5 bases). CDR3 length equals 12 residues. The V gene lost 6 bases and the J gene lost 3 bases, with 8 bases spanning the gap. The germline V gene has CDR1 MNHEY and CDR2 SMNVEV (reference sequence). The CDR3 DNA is TGTGCCAGCAGCAAACAGGACACTGAAGCTTTCTTT. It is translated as CASSKQDTEAFF.

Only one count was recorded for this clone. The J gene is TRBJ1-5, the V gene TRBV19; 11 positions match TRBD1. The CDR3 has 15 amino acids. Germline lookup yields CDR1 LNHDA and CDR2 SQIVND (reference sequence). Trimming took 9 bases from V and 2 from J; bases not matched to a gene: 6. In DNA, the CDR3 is TGTGCCAGCTGGGACAGGGGGTTAGGCAATCAGCCCCAGCATTTT. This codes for CASWDRGLGNQPQHF.

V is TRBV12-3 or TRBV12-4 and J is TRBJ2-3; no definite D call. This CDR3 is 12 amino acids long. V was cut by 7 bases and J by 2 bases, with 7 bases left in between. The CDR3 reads CASTVNTDTQYF. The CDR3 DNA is TGTGCCAGCACCGTGAACACAGATACGCAGTATTTT.

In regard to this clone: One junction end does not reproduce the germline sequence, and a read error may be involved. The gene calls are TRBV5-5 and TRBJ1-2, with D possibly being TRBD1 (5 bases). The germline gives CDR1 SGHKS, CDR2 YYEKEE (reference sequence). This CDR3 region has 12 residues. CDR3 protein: CASSLGRAGHGF. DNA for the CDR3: TGTGCCAGCAGCTTGGGTAGGGCAGGACACGGGTTC.

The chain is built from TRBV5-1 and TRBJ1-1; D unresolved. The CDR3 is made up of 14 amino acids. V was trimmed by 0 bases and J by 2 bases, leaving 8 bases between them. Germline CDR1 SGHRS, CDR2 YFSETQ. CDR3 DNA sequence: TGCGCCAGCAGCTTGGCCGGAACTAACACTGAAGCTTTCTTT. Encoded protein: CASSLAGTNTEAFF.

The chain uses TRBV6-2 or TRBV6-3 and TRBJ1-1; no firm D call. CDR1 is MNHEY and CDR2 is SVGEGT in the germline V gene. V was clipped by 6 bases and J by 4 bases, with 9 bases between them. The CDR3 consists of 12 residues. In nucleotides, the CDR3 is TGTGCCAGCAGCTCCCCAAGCACTGAAGCTTTCTTT. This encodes CASSSPSTEAFF.

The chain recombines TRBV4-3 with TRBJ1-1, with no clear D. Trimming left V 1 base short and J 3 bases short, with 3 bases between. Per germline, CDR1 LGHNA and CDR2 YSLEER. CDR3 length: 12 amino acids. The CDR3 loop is CASSQGYTEAFF. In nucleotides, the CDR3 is TGCGCCAGCAGCCAAGGGTACACTGAAGCTTTCTTT.

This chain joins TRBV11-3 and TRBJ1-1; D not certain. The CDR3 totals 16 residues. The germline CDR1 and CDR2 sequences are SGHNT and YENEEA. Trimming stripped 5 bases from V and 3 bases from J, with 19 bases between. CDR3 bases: TGTGCCAGCAGCGTAGGAGGAGCTTTAAGGGACACTGAAGCTTTCTTT. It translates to CASSVGGALRDTEAFF.

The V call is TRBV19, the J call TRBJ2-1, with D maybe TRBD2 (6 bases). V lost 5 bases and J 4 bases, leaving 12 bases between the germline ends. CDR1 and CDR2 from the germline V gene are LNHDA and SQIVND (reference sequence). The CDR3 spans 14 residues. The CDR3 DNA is TGTGCCAGTAGTGCGCGGGGCGGGTACAATGAGCAGTTCTTC. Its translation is CASSARGGYNEQFF.

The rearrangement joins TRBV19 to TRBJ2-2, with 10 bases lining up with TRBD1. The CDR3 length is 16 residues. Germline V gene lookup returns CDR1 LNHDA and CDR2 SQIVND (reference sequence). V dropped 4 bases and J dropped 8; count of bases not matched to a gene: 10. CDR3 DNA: TGTGCCAGTAGTACGAGGACAGGGGGTGAATCGGGGGAGCTGTTTTTT. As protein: CASSTRTGGESGELFF.

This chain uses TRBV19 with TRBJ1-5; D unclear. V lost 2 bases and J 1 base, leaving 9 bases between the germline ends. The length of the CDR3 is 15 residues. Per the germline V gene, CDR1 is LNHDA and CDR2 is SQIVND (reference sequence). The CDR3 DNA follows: TGTGCCAGTAGTATACAGAGGGCGAGCAATCAGCCCCAGCATTTT. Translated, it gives CASSIQRASNQPQHF.

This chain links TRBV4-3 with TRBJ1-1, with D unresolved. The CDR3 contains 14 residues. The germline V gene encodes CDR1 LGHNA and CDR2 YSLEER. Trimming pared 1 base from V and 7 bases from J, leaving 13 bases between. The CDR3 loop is CASSQALGRGEAFF. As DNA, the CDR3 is TGCGCCAGCAGCCAAGCTCTGGGTCGTGGTGAAGCTTTCTTT.

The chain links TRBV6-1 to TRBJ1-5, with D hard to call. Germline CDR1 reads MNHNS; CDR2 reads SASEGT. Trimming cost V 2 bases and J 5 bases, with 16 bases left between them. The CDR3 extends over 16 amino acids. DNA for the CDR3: TGTGCCAGCAGTGAATGGGGAACTAAGGCTTATCAGCCCCAGCATTTT. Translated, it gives CASSEWGTKAYQPQHF.

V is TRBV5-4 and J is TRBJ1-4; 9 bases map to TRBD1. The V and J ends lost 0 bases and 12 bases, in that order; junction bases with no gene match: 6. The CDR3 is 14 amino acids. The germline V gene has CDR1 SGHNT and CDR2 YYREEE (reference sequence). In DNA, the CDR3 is TGTGCCAGCAGCTTGGCCTCGACAGGGGGTCAACTGTTTTTT. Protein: CASSLASTGGQLFF. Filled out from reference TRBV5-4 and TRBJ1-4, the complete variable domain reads ETGVTQSPTHLIKTRGQQVTLRCSSQSGHNTVSWYQQALGQGPQFIFQYYREEENGRGNFPPRFSGLQFPNYSSELNVNALELDDSALYLCASSLASTGGQLFFGSGTQLSVL.